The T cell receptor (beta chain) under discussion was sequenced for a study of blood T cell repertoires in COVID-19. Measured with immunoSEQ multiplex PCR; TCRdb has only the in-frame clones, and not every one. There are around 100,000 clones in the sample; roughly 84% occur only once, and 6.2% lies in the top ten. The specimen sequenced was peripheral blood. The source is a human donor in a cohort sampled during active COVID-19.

For the CDR3, the DNA is TGCGCCAGCAGCTTAGAGTTCTCCAGGGCTGATGGCTACACCTTC. The encoded protein is CASSLEFSRADGYTF. The chain carries TRBV5-1 and TRBJ1-2, with D perhaps matching TRBD1 (5 bases). The CDR3 spans 15 residues. V gave up 2 bases and J gave up 6 bases, with 17 bases separating them. Germline V gives CDR1 SGHRS, CDR2 YFSETQ. The complete variable domain, with remaining parts taken from reference TRBV5-1 and TRBJ1-2, reads KAGVTQTPRYLIKTRGQQVTLSCSPISGHRSVSWYQQTPGQGLQFLFEYFSETQRNKGNFPGRFSGRQFSNSRSEMNVSTLELGDSALYLCASSLEFSRADGYTFGSGTRLTVV.